This T cell receptor (beta chain) appears in the sequencing data of a study of cytomegalovirus exposure and HLA in healthy donors. PCR used 60 Vbeta primers and 13 Jbeta primers. Data came from immunoSEQ multiplex PCR; TCRdb stores just in-frame clones and leaves some out. The table shows about 130,000 clones, with 70% to 80% occurring only once. The CDR3 covers 15 residues. Per the germline V gene, CDR1 is SGDLS and CDR2 is YYNGEE. With V trimmed by 2 bases and J by 8 bases, 8 bases remained unmatched. The sequenced sample was PBMCs. The sequence derives from a woman in her sixties in good health and CMV-seronegative. The chain recombines TRBV9 with TRBJ2-1; the match to TRBD2 covers 9 bases. CDR3 protein: CASSVLGLAEHEQFF. Here the CDR3 DNA reads TGTGCCAGCAGCGTCCTGGGACTAGCTGAACATGAGCAGTTCTTC. Complete variable domain (other parts from reference TRBV9 and TRBJ2-1): DSGVTQTPKHLITATGQRVTLRCSPRSGDLSVYWYQQSLDQGLQFLIQYYNGEERAKGNILERFSAQQFPDLHSELNLSSLELGDSALYFCASSVLGLAEHEQFFGPGTRLTVL.